Listed here are 29 T cell receptor beta chains from one sample, sequenced in a study of T cell responses to AZD1222 COVID-19 vaccine (dated by TCRdb to 2020 to 2023). Library construction relied on the immunoSEQ multiplex PCR assay. TCRdb obtained this table from immuneACCESS and retained in-frame rearrangements with V and J assigned. These tables miss some clones; where compared with another copy, unresolved V genes account for less than half of the shortfall, and the remainder is unexplained. Recorded for this sample are about 140,000 clones; about nine tenths of them occurred a single time. Approximately 4.8% of the sample goes to the ten largest clones. The time point tag for this specimen amounts to: baseline before first vaccination. This specimen consisted of peripheral blood, obtained on day 0 of AZD1222 vaccination. These receptors were collected from an adult in good health.

The CDR3 spells CASSLAMGGTYEQYF. In DNA, the CDR3 is TGCGCCAGCAGCTTGGCGATGGGCGGAACCTACGAGCAGTACTTC. The J gene is TRBJ2-7, the V gene TRBV5-1; no firm D call. Trimming removed 0 bases from V and 2 bases from J, with 12 bases in between. The CDR3 runs to 15 residues. CDR1 is SGHRS, CDR2 YFSETQ, per germline.

The genes are TRBV10-3 and TRBJ2-1; tentative D call: TRBD2 (6 bases). V dropped 3 bases and J dropped 10 bases, with 13 bases sitting between them. This CDR3 contains 13 residues. Germline V gives CDR1 ENHRY, CDR2 SYGVKD. The DNA for the CDR3 is TGTGCCATCAGTGACAGGGACTCTGGGGAGCAGTTCTTC. It is translated as CAISDRDSGEQFF.

The V gene is TRBV5-1, the J gene TRBJ1-4, with 8 bases aligning to TRBD1. CDR3 size: 13 residues. CDR1 is SGHRS and CDR2 is YFSETQ in the germline V gene. Trimming removed 4 bases from V and 7 bases from J; junction bases left unmatched: 3. CDR3 DNA: TGCGCCAGCAGCCCAGGGGGCGTTGAAAAACTGTTTTTT. This translates into CASSPGGVEKLFF.

Points on this clone: Other nucleotide sequences from this sample produce the same CDR3. The chain carries TRBV2 and TRBJ2-1, with D uncertain. Germline V gene lookup returns CDR1 SNHLY and CDR2 FYNNEI. The CDR3 has 12 residues. V dropped 6 bases and J dropped 6 bases, with 9 bases sitting between them. The CDR3 DNA reads TGTGCCAGCAGACGGGTTGGCAATGAGCAGTTCTTC. It encodes CASRRVGNEQFF.

V usage is TRBV11-2 and J usage is TRBJ2-7; D remains ambiguous. The CDR3 has 14 residues. Germline CDR1 reads SGHAT; CDR2 reads FQNNGV. Trimming took off 4 bases at V and 2 bases at J, with 12 bases between the two ends. This CDR3 is CASSWASYPYEQYF. CDR3 sequence (DNA): TGTGCCAGCAGCTGGGCCTCCTATCCCTACGAGCAGTACTTC.

This chain joins TRBV5-4 and TRBJ1-1; 9 bases fit TRBD1. CDR3 length: 15 residues. Per germline, CDR1 SGHNT and CDR2 YYREEE (reference sequence). The V segment lost 4 bases and the J segment 2 bases; nucleotides outside the gene matches: 6. The CDR3 region has the DNA TGTGCCAGCAGCCAACAGGGGGCGTTAAACACTGAAGCTTTCTTT. It encodes CASSQQGALNTEAFF. The whole variable domain, remainder taken from reference TRBV5-4 and TRBJ1-1, is ETGVTQSPTHLIKTRGQQVTLRCSSQSGHNTVSWYQQALGQGPQFIFQYYREEENGRGNFPPRFSGLQFPNYSSELNVNALELDDSALYLCASSQQGALNTEAFFGQGTRLTVV.

The chain employs TRBV29-1 and TRBJ2-7, with 10 positions matching TRBD1. Germline V CDR1 and CDR2: SQVTM, ANQGSEA. The ends lost 5 bases at V and 3 bases at J; junction bases unmatched: 1. The CDR3 length is 12 residues. CDR3 residues: CSVRDRGYEQYF. The DNA for the CDR3 is TGCAGCGTTAGGGACAGGGGCTACGAGCAGTACTTC.

This sequence joins TRBV10-2 and TRBJ2-4; D may match TRBD1 or TRBD2 (5 bases each). V gave up 0 bases and J gave up 0 bases, with 9 bases separating them. CDR1 and CDR2 (germline): WSHSY, SAAADI. The CDR3 extends over 16 amino acids. Here the CDR3 reads CASSESGDLAKNIQYF. The CDR3 DNA reads as TGCGCCAGCAGTGAGTCAGGGGACCTAGCCAAAAACATTCAGTACTTC.

The chain recombines TRBV27 with TRBJ1-1; D call uncertain. Germline V gene data show CDR1 as MNHEY and CDR2 as SMNVEV (reference sequence). Trimming took off 0 bases at V and 1 base at J, with 9 bases between the two ends. The CDR3 totals 15 residues. The CDR3 region is CASSLSPSGNTEAFF. In DNA form, the CDR3 reads TGTGCCAGCAGTTTATCCCCGTCCGGGAACACTGAAGCTTTCTTT.

The chain links TRBV20-1 to TRBJ2-1; the D gene is possibly TRBD2 (6 bases). V gave up 3 bases and J gave up 0 bases, with 9 bases separating them. CDR3 length: 14 amino acids. CDR1 is DFQATT and CDR2 is SNEGSKA in the germline V gene (reference sequence). The CDR3 here is CSASDGSSYNEQFF. DNA for the CDR3: TGCAGTGCTAGTGACGGGAGCTCCTACAATGAGCAGTTCTTC.

The chain carries TRBV6-5 and TRBJ2-3; possibly TRBD2 for D (6 bases). The CDR3 runs 15 residues. CDR1 and CDR2 from the germline V gene are MNHEY and SVGAGI. The ends were cut back, 4 bases at V and 3 bases at J, with 14 bases in the middle. In nucleotides, the CDR3 is TGTGCCAGCAGTTTGGGACTTCTAGGAACAGATACGCAGTATTTT. Translating gives CASSLGLLGTDTQYF.

The chain is built from TRBV19 and TRBJ1-2; 9 bases align to TRBD1. The V segment lost 9 bases and the J segment 2 bases; nucleotides outside the gene matches: 7. The CDR3 contains 14 residues. Germline CDR1 LNHDA, CDR2 SQIVND (reference sequence). CDR3 bases: TGTGCCAGCCGAAAAGGGACAGGGAACTATGGCTACACCTTC. Its translation is CASRKGTGNYGYTF. The whole variable domain, remainder taken from reference TRBV19 and TRBJ1-2, is DGGITQSPKYLFRKEGQNVTLSCEQNLNHDAMYWYRQDPGQGLRLIYYSQIVNDFQKGDIAEGYSVSREKKESFPLTVTSAQKNPTAFYLCASRKGTGNYGYTFGSGTRLTVV.

The chain employs TRBV2 and TRBJ2-1; 8 positions match TRBD1. The CDR3 is made up of 15 amino acids. Germline V lookup: CDR1 SNHLY, CDR2 FYNNEI. Trimming cost V 2 bases and J 7 bases; bases outside gene matches: 7. The CDR3: CASSESDRGRNEQFF. For the CDR3, the DNA is TGTGCCAGCAGTGAAAGCGACAGGGGAAGGAATGAGCAGTTCTTC.

This clone has only one observation. The rearrangement links TRBV7-9 to TRBJ2-2; 7 bases map to TRBD2. In germline, CDR1 is SEHNR, CDR2 FQNEAQ (reference sequence). The CDR3 spans 17 residues. Trimming removed 0 bases from V and 2 bases from J; junction bases left unmatched: 6. The CDR3 DNA reads TGTGCCAGCAGCTTAGCCCCCAGCGGGATAAACACCGGGGAGCTGTTTTTT. It yields the protein CASSLAPSGINTGELFF.

The genes are TRBV5-1 and TRBJ2-5; 7 nucleotides agree with TRBD2. The CDR3 is 14 amino acids. Trimming cost V 3 bases and J 0 bases; bases outside gene matches: 2. Germline V gene data show CDR1 as SGHRS and CDR2 as YFSETQ. In DNA, the CDR3 is TGCGCCAGCAGCTACCGGGGGGACCAAGAGACCCAGTACTTC. As protein: CASSYRGDQETQYF.

The rearrangement uses TRBV6-5 and TRBJ2-3, with TRBD2 matching 11 bases. J was trimmed by 1 base and V by 4 bases; bases with no gene match: 4. The CDR3 spans 16 residues. Looked up from germline, CDR1 is MNHEY and CDR2 is SVGAGI. CDR3 bases: TGTGCCAGCAGTTCCCCGGGACTAGCGGGCACAGATACGCAGTATTTT. This gives the protein CASSSPGLAGTDTQYF.

The gene calls are TRBV6-5 and TRBJ1-3; 7 nucleotides match TRBD1. Germline CDR1 reads MNHEY; CDR2 reads SVGAGI. V was pared by 2 bases and J by 2 bases, with 3 bases of the junction left unmatched. CDR3 length: 15 residues. The CDR3 loop is CASSYTTGTGNTIYF. The CDR3 DNA reads TGTGCCAGCAGTTACACGACAGGGACTGGAAACACCATATATTTT.

This chain uses TRBV6-6 with TRBJ2-1; 8 positions match TRBD1. This CDR3 is built from 17 residues. With V trimmed by 5 bases and J by 6 bases, 15 bases remained unmatched. The germline gives CDR1 MNHNY, CDR2 SVGAGI (reference sequence). This CDR3 reads CASSRRRQGRYGNEQFF. The DNA for the CDR3 is TGTGCCAGCAGTCGGAGAAGACAGGGGCGGTATGGCAATGAGCAGTTCTTC.

V usage is TRBV30 and J usage is TRBJ2-7; D not resolved. CDR3 length equals 11 residues. CDR1 GTSNPN and CDR2 SVGIG come from the germline V gene (reference sequence). V gave up 7 bases and J gave up 0 bases, with 7 bases separating them. CDR3 sequence reads: CASSGSYEQYF. In nucleotides, the CDR3 is TGTGCCTCCTCGGGCTCCTACGAGCAGTACTTC. Based on the CDR3 plus reference TRBV30 and TRBJ2-7, the full variable domain is SQTIHQWPATLVQPVGSPLSLECTVEGTSNPNLYWYRQAAGRGLQLLFYSVGIGQISSEVPQNLSASRPQDRQFILSSKKLLLSDSGFYLCASSGSYEQYFGPGTRLTVT.

The chain is built from TRBV12-3 or TRBV12-4 and TRBJ1-1, with D tentatively TRBD1 (6 bases). The CDR3 covers 13 residues. V dropped 5 bases and J dropped 5 bases, with 12 bases sitting between them. The CDR3 loop is CASSIQGWTEAFF. CDR3 nucleotides: TGTGCCAGCAGTATACAGGGTTGGACTGAAGCTTTCTTT.

The rearrangement joins TRBV29-1 to TRBJ1-2; D ambiguous. Trimming removed 6 bases from V and 7 bases from J, with 12 bases in between. The CDR3 has 11 amino acids. CDR1 and CDR2 from the germline V gene are SQVTM and ANQGSEA. The CDR3 loop reads CSVSEVSGYTF. The CDR3, as DNA: TGCAGCGTCTCTGAAGTCTCTGGCTACACCTTC.

This clone showed up just once. This sequence joins TRBV12-2 and TRBJ2-1; the table gives TRBD2 as D, unverified against the DNA. TRBV12-2 is termed a pseudogene. The CDR3 totals 19 residues. The CDR3 region is CASRQAGTSGGHSYNEQFF. The DNA of the CDR3 is TGTGCAAGTCGCCAAGCCGGGACTAGCGGGGGCCACTCCTACAATGAGCAGTTCTTC.

The sample holds one count of this clone. The chain joins TRBV25-1 to TRBJ1-3; D is uncertain. Germline CDR1 reads MGHDK; CDR2 reads SYGVNS. This CDR3 is 13 amino acids long. V lost 4 bases, J lost 0 bases, and 4 bases lay in between. The chain's CDR3 is CASSGFSGNTIYF. CDR3 DNA sequence: TGTGCCAGCAGTGGGTTCTCTGGAAACACCATATATTTT.

The chain uses TRBV5-1 and TRBJ1-5; 9 nucleotides align to TRBD1. Looked up from germline, CDR1 is SGHRS and CDR2 is YFSETQ. The CDR3 totals 16 residues. V trimming: 4 bases; J trimming: 0 bases; junction bases outside the gene matches: 5. The CDR3 DNA follows: TGCGCCAGCAGCCCCGGGACAGGGAATAGCAATCAGCCCCAGCATTTT. Translated, it gives CASSPGTGNSNQPQHF.

This clone came up once. The chain employs TRBV28 and TRBJ1-1; D ambiguous. V lost 3 bases and J lost 5, with 7 bases in between. CDR1 and CDR2 (germline): MDHEN, SYDVKM. The CDR3 has 12 residues. The CDR3 here is CASSLARTEAFF. The CDR3 nucleotides are TGTGCCAGCAGTTTGGCCCGGACTGAAGCTTTCTTT.

This clone was picked up one time. The V and J genes are TRBV20-1 and TRBJ2-3; 7 nucleotides line up with TRBD2. The J segment lost 2 bases and the V segment lost 3 bases, leaving 5 bases of the junction unmatched. This CDR3 is 14 amino acids long. Germline V lookup: CDR1 DFQATT, CDR2 SNEGSKA (reference sequence). The CDR3 DNA follows: TGCAGTGCTAGTGTAAGCGGGGCCACAGATACGCAGTATTTT. Its protein product is CSASVSGATDTQYF.

The V call is TRBV19, the J call TRBJ2-6; 8 bases agree with TRBD1. The CDR3 is 17 amino acids. With V trimmed by 4 bases and J by 2 bases, 7 bases remained unmatched. Per the germline V gene, CDR1 is LNHDA and CDR2 is SQIVND (reference sequence). The CDR3 reads CASSSPQGATGANVLTF. The CDR3 DNA follows: TGTGCCAGTAGTAGCCCTCAGGGGGCGACTGGGGCCAACGTCCTGACTTTC.

This clone was counted once. This chain links TRBV6-5 with TRBJ1-2; D might be TRBD1 (6 bases). The CDR3 is made up of 14 amino acids. Germline V gene lookup returns CDR1 MNHEY and CDR2 SVGAGI. The V end lost 6 bases, the J end lost 5 bases, and 16 bases lay between the germline ends. The CDR3 coding sequence is TGTGCCAGCAGAAGGGACACCCTAGTGTATGGCTACACCTTC. This encodes CASRRDTLVYGYTF.

The chain combines TRBV10-1 with TRBJ2-1, with D perhaps assigned TRBD1 or TRBD2 (5 bases each). The germline V gene has CDR1 WNHNN and CDR2 SYGVQD (reference sequence). V lost 0 bases, J lost 7 bases, and 10 bases lay in between. The CDR3 extends over 14 amino acids. As DNA, the CDR3 is TGCGCCAGCAGTGAGTCGTGGGACGGTAATGAGCAGTTCTTC. It specifies CASSESWDGNEQFF.